This passage covers 20 T cell receptor beta chains from one sample sequenced in a study of PD-1 blockade in classical Hodgkin lymphoma. Following autologous stem cell transplantation, relapse occurred in every patient, and exposure to brentuximab vedotin varied. The method was immunoSEQ multiplex PCR; TCRdb's version includes in-frame clones alone and lacks a portion of them. The sample holds 20,000 to 30,000 clones, more than 80% seen once. Sequencing used peripheral blood mononuclear cells (PBMCs), obtained before the second cycle of nivolumab. The receptors were sampled from a human donor with classical Hodgkin lymphoma.

This clone was seen only a few times. This chain uses TRBV28 with TRBJ1-4; a weak D match, TRBD1 (6 bases). CDR3 length: 15 amino acids. Germline-derived CDR1 and CDR2 are MDHEN and SYDVKM. Trimming took off 0 bases at V and 8 bases at J, with 13 bases between the two ends. The CDR3 sequence is CASSLWLGQGEKLFF. CDR3 DNA: TGTGCCAGCAGTTTATGGTTGGGTCAGGGGGAAAAACTGTTTTTT.

Only a few counts were recorded for this clone. The chain joins TRBV9 to TRBJ2-1, with no clear D. The germline gives CDR1 SGDLS, CDR2 YYNGEE. Trimming cost V 0 bases and J 4 bases, with 11 bases left between them. CDR3 length equals 15 residues. CDR3 in amino acids: CASSVADGRYNEQFF. CDR3 nucleotides: TGTGCCAGCAGCGTAGCAGACGGACGGTACAATGAGCAGTTCTTC.

The chain joins TRBV6-6 to TRBJ2-5; D call uncertain. CDR1 and CDR2 (germline): MNHNY, SVGAGI (reference sequence). The CDR3 is 13 residues long. The ends were cut back, 0 bases at V and 10 bases at J, with 12 bases in the middle. This CDR3 reads CASSYSLFRDQYF. The CDR3 DNA reads TGTGCCAGCAGTTACTCCCTTTTTAGGGACCAGTACTTC.

The chain couples TRBV6-6 to TRBJ2-1; D gene unclear. There are 12 residues in the CDR3. CDR1 is MNHNY, CDR2 SVGAGI, per germline (reference sequence). The ends were cut back, 4 bases at V and 7 bases at J, with 8 bases in the middle. The CDR3 loop is CASSSPTNEQFF. In nucleotides, the CDR3 is TGTGCCAGCAGTTCCCCTACGAATGAGCAGTTCTTC.

The gene calls are TRBV6-5 and TRBJ2-2, with D unclear. This CDR3 contains 13 residues. The germline gives CDR1 MNHEY, CDR2 SVGAGI. V was shortened by 5 bases and J by 1 base, with 5 bases between the two germline ends. The CDR3 reads CASSRQNTGELFF. The CDR3 coding sequence is TGTGCCAGCAGTAGACAGAACACCGGGGAGCTGTTTTTT.

The sample holds a few counts of this clone. The chain has TRBV10-3 and TRBJ1-1, with 8 positions matching TRBD1. Germline loops: CDR1 ENHRY, CDR2 SYGVKD. The J segment lost 1 base and the V segment lost 11 bases, leaving 6 bases of the junction unmatched. This CDR3 contains 13 residues. CDR3 coding DNA: TGTGCCTCAGACAGGGGAGAGAACACTGAAGCTTTCTTT. It is translated as CASDRGENTEAFF.

This clone was counted once. This chain links TRBV7-2 with TRBJ2-3; 7 bases match TRBD2. The CDR3 has 15 amino acids. The ends lost 2 bases at V and 1 base at J; junction bases unmatched: 3. Germline CDR1 is SGHTA and CDR2 is FQGNSA. The DNA of the CDR3 is TGTGCCAGCAGCTTATTTGCGGGGGGCACAGATACGCAGTATTTT. The encoded protein is CASSLFAGGTDTQYF.

This clone was seen only a few times. The genes are TRBV11-2 and TRBJ1-1; no clear D. Germline loops: CDR1 SGHAT, CDR2 FQNNGV. This CDR3 is built from 15 residues. Trimming cost V 3 bases and J 0 bases, with 11 bases left between them. The CDR3 sequence: CASSFQAGMNTEAFF. In DNA form, the CDR3 reads TGTGCCAGCAGCTTCCAGGCAGGCATGAACACTGAAGCTTTCTTT.

This rearrangement joins TRBV7-9 to TRBJ2-3; a weak D match, TRBD2 (6 bases). The germline CDR1 and CDR2 sequences are SEHNR and FQNEAQ (reference sequence). The CDR3 is 12 residues long. V was trimmed by 1 base and J by 14 bases, leaving 13 bases between them. CDR3 protein: CASSLDSGLWYF. CDR3 nucleotides: TGTGCCAGCAGCTTAGATTCGGGACTGTGGTATTTT.

This chain joins TRBV5-1 and TRBJ1-2; D might be TRBD1 (5 bases). The CDR3 loop spans 13 amino acids. V was cut by 2 bases and J by 6 bases, with 11 bases left in between. The germline gives CDR1 SGHRS, CDR2 YFSETQ. The CDR3 DNA sequence: TGCGCCAGCAGCTTTCAGGGTCTGGATGGCTACACCTTC. It codes for CASSFQGLDGYTF. Supplemented by reference TRBV5-1 and TRBJ1-2, the full variable domain reads KAGVTQTPRYLIKTRGQQVTLSCSPISGHRSVSWYQQTPGQGLQFLFEYFSETQRNKGNFPGRFSGRQFSNSRSEMNVSTLELGDSALYLCASSFQGLDGYTFGSGTRLTVV.

This clone was seen only a few times. The chain joins TRBV10-3 to TRBJ2-7, with 7 bases lining up with TRBD1. Trimming removed 6 bases from V and 2 bases from J; junction bases left unmatched: 7. Germline CDR1 ENHRY, CDR2 SYGVKD. The CDR3 runs to 14 residues. In DNA, the CDR3 is TGTGCCATCAGGACAGGGCTCCTGGCCTACGAGCAGTACTTC. Residues: CAIRTGLLAYEQYF.

The gene calls are TRBV10-3 and TRBJ2-2, with 8 bases matching TRBD1. V lost 2 bases to trimming and J lost 1 base; unmatched junction nucleotides: 0. The CDR3 length is 15 residues. The germline CDR1 and CDR2 sequences are ENHRY and SYGVKD. The CDR3 region is CAISEGTGNTGELFF. The DNA for the CDR3 is TGTGCCATCAGTGAGGGGACAGGGAACACCGGGGAGCTGTTTTTT.

This clone was observed a single time. The V call is TRBV10-3, the J call TRBJ2-5; D not resolved. The ends were cut back, 3 bases at V and 0 bases at J, with 8 bases in the middle. Germline CDR1 and CDR2: ENHRY and SYGVKD. This CDR3 spans 14 amino acids. The CDR3 DNA follows: TGTGCCATCAGTGAAGGCCAGAACCAAGAGACCCAGTACTTC. This translates into CAISEGQNQETQYF.

The V and J genes are TRBV9 and TRBJ2-1, with D uncertain. Trimming cost V 0 bases and J 4 bases, with 8 bases left between them. Germline V CDR1 and CDR2: SGDLS, YYNGEE. The CDR3 contains 14 residues. CDR3 coding DNA: TGTGCCAGCAGCGTAGGGAGTCGATACAATGAGCAGTTCTTC. It translates to CASSVGSRYNEQFF.

This chain uses TRBV6-5 with TRBJ1-5, with TRBD1 as a possible D gene (6 bases). The V and J ends lost 5 bases and 2 bases respectively, with 10 bases between them. The V gene's germline CDR1 is MNHEY and CDR2 SVGAGI. The CDR3 runs 14 residues. CDR3: CASSRGFGNQPQHF. The CDR3 nucleotides read TGTGCCAGCAGTAGGGGGTTCGGCAATCAGCCCCAGCATTTT.

The chain couples TRBV28 to TRBJ1-2; 12 positions agree with TRBD1. This CDR3 comprises 19 residues. V trimming: 4 bases; J trimming: 8 bases; junction bases outside the gene matches: 20. CDR1 and CDR2 from the germline V gene are MDHEN and SYDVKM. The CDR3 DNA is TGTGCCAGCAGTTCGACGCGGCCGGGACAGGGGGCCGGTCTCTGGGGCTACACCTTC. Translating it yields CASSSTRPGQGAGLWGYTF.

The chain carries TRBV21-1 and TRBJ2-2; TRBD1, the table's D call, was not compared with the DNA. TRBV21-1 is a documented pseudogene. This CDR3 is built from 15 residues. This CDR3 reads CASSNLGPYTGELFF. The CDR3 DNA reads as TGTGCCAGCAGCAACCTTGGGCCCTACACCGGGGAGCTGTTTTTT.

The genes are TRBV6-5 and TRBJ1-1; D ambiguous. CDR1 and CDR2 from the germline V gene are MNHEY and SVGAGI. The V and J ends lost 3 bases and 0 bases respectively, with 14 bases between them. The CDR3 has 16 residues. The CDR3 bases are TGTGCCAGCAGTTATTTCTCCACGGGCATGAACACTGAAGCTTTCTTT. Translation gives CASSYFSTGMNTEAFF.

V is TRBV11-2 and J is TRBJ2-7; the D is unclear. V shed 5 bases and J shed 5 bases, with 16 bases lying between them. The CDR3 runs to 14 residues. CDR1 and CDR2 from the germline V gene are SGHAT and FQNNGV. The CDR3 is CASSIPFRRDEQYF. DNA for the CDR3: TGTGCCAGCAGCATACCATTCAGAAGGGACGAGCAGTACTTC.

This chain joins TRBV30 and TRBJ1-1; D gene unclear. V was clipped by 2 bases and J by 0 bases, with 7 bases between them. The CDR3 is 13 residues long. Germline V gene data show CDR1 as GTSNPN and CDR2 as SVGIG (reference sequence). The CDR3 region has the DNA TGTGCCTGGAGTCCAGGATTGAACACTGAAGCTTTCTTT. Amino acids: CAWSPGLNTEAFF.